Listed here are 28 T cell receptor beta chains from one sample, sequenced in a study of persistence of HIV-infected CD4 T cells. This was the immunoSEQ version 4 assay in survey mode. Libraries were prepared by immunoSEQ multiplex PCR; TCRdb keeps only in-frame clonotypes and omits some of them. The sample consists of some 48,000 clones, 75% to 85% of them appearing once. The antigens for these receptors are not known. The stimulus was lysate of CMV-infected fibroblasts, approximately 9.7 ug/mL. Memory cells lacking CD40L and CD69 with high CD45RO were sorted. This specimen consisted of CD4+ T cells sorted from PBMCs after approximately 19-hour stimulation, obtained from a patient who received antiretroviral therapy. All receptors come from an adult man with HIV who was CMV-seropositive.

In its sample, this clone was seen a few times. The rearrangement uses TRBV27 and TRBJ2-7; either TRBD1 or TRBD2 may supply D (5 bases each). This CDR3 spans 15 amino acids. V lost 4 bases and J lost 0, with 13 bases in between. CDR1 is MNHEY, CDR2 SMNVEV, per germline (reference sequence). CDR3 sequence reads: CASSSRGRPSYEQYF. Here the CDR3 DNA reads TGTGCCAGCAGTTCGAGGGGACGTCCCTCCTACGAGCAGTACTTC.

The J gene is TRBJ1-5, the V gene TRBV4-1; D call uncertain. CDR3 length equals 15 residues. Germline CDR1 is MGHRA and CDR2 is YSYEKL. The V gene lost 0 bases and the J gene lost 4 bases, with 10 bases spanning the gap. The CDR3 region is CASSQEVTRNQPQHF. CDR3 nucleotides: TGCGCCAGCAGCCAAGAGGTGACGAGAAATCAGCCCCAGCATTTT.

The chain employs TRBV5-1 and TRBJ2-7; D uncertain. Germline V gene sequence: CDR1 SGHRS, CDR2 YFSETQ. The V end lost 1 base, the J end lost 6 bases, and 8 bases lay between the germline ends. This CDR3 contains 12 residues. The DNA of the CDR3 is TGCGCCAGCAGCTTGTTGGTCGGCGAGCAGTACTTC. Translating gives CASSLLVGEQYF.

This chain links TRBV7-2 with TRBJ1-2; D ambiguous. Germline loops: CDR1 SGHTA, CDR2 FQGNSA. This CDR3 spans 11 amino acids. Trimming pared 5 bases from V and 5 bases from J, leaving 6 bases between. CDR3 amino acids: CASSQIYGYTF. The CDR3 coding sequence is TGTGCCAGCAGCCAGATATATGGCTACACCTTC.

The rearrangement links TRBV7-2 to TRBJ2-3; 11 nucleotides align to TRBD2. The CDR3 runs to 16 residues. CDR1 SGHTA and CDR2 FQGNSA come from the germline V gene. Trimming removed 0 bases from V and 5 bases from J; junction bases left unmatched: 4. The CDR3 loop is CASSLASGGAQDTQYF. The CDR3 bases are TGTGCCAGCAGCTTAGCTAGCGGGGGGGCCCAAGATACGCAGTATTTT.

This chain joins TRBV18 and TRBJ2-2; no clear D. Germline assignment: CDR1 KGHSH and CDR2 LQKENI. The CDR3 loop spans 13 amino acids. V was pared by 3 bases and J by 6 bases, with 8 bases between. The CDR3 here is CASSPDMSGELFF. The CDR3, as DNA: TGTGCCAGCTCACCTGACATGTCCGGGGAGCTGTTTTTT.

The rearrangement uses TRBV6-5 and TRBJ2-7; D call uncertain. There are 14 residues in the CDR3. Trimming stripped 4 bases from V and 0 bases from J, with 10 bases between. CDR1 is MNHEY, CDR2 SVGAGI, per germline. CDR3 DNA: TGTGCCAGCAGTTTACCAGGCTTCTCCTACGAGCAGTACTTC. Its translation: CASSLPGFSYEQYF.

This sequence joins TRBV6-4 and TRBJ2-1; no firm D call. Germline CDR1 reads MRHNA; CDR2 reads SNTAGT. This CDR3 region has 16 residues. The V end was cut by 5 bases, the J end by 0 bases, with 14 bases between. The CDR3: CASSTQAYYSYNEQFF. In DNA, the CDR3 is TGTGCCAGCAGTACCCAGGCATACTACTCCTACAATGAGCAGTTCTTC.

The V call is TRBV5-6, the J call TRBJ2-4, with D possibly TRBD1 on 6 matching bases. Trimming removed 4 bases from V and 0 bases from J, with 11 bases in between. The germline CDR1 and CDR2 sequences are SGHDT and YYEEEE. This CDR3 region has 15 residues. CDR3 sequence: CASSEQGIAKNIQYF. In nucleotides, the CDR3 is TGTGCCAGCAGCGAACAGGGAATAGCCAAAAACATTCAGTACTTC.

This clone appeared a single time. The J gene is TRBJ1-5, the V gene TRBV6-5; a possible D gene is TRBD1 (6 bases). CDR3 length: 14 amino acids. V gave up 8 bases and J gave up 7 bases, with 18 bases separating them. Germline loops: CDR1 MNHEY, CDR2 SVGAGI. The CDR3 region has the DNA TGTGCCAGCCTCGAGGGGGGGTCGTGGCAGCCCCAGCATTTT. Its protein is CASLEGGSWQPQHF.

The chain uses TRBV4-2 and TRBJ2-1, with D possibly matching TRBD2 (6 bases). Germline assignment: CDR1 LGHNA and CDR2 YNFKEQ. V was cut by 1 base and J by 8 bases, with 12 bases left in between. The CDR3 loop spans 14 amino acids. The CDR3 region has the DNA TGTGCCAGCAGCCAAGGGAGGGGTATGGATGAGCAGTTCTTC. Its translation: CASSQGRGMDEQFF.

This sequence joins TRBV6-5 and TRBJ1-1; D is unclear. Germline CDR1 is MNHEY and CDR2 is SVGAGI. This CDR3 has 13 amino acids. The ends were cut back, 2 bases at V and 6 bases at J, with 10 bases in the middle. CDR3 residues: CASSYRRGSEAFF. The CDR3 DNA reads TGTGCCAGCAGTTACCGGAGAGGGTCTGAAGCTTTCTTT.

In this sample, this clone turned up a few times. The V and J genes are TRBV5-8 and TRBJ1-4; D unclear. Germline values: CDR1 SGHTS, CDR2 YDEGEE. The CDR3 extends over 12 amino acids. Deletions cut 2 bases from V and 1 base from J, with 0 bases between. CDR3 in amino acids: CASSLTNEKLFF. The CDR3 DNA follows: TGTGCCAGCAGCTTAACTAATGAAAAACTGTTTTTT. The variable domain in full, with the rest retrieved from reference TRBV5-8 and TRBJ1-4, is EAGVTQSPTHLIKTRGQQATLRCSPISGHTSVYWYQQALGLGLQFLLWYDEGEERNRGNFPPRFSGRQFPNYSSELNVNALELEDSALYLCASSLTNEKLFFGSGTQLSVL.

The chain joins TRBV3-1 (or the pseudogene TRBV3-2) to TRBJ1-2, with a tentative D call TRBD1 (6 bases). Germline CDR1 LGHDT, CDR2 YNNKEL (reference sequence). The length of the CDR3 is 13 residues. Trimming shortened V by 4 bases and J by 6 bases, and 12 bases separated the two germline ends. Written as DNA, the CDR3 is TGTGCCAGCAGCCTAAGACAGGCAAATGGCTACACCTTC. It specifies CASSLRQANGYTF.

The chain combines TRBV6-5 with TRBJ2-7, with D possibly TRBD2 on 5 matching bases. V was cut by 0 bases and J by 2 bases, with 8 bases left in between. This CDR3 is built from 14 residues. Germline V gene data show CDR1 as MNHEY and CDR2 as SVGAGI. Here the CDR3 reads CASSYSTGTYEQYF. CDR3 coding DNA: TGTGCCAGCAGTTACTCGACGGGAACCTACGAGCAGTACTTC.

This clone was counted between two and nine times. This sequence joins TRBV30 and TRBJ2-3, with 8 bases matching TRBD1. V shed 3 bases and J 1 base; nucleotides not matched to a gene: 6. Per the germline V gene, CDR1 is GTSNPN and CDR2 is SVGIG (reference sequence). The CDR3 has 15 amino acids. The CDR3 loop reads CAWRGQGIGTDTQYF. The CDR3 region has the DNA TGTGCCTGGAGAGGACAGGGCATAGGCACAGATACGCAGTATTTT.

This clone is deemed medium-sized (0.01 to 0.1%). CDR3 sequence reads: CASSLAGLNYGYTF. The CDR3 bases are TGTGCCAGCAGTTTAGCCGGGCTGAACTATGGCTACACCTTC. This chain uses TRBV28 with TRBJ1-2; D unresolved. Per germline, CDR1 MDHEN and CDR2 SYDVKM. This CDR3 contains 14 residues. V was shortened by 2 bases and J by 2 bases, with 9 bases between the two germline ends.

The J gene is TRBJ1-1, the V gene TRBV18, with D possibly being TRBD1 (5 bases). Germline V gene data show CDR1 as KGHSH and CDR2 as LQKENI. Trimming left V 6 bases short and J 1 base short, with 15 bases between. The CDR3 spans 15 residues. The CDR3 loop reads CASSPPEGRNTEAFF. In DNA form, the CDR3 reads TGTGCCAGCTCCCCCCCGGAGGGGAGGAACACTGAAGCTTTCTTT.

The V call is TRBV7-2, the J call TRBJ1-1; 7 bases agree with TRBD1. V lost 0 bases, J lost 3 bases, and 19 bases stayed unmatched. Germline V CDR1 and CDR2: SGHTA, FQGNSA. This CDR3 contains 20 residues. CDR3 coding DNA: TGTGCCAGCAGCTTAGCTTATTTAGGGGGGTTAGGGGGCAGGGACACTGAAGCTTTCTTT. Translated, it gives CASSLAYLGGLGGRDTEAFF.

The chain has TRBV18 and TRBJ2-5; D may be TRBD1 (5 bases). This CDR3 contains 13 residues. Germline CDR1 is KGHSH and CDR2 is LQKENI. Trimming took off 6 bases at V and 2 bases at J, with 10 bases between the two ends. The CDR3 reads CASSYDRQETQYF. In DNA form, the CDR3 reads TGTGCCAGCTCCTATGACAGACAAGAGACCCAGTACTTC.

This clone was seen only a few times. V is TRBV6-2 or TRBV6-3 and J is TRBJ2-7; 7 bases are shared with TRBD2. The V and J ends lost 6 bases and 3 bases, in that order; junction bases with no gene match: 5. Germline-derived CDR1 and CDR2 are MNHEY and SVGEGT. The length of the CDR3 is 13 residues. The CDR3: CASSWTRNYEQYF. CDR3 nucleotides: TGTGCCAGCAGCTGGACTAGAAACTACGAGCAGTACTTC.

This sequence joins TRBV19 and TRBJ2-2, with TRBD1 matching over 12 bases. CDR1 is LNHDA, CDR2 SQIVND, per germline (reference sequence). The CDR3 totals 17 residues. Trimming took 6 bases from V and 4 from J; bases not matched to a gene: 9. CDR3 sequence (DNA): TGTGCCAGTAGGGGGACAGGGGGCGAGATTCGCACCGGGGAGCTGTTTTTT. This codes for CASRGTGGEIRTGELFF.

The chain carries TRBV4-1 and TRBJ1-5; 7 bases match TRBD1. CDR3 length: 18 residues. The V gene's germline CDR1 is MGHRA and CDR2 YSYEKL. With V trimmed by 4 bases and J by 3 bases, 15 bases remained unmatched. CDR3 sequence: CASSPVPRGAEYNQPQHF. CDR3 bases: TGCGCCAGCAGCCCCGTCCCCAGGGGGGCGGAGTACAATCAGCCCCAGCATTTT.

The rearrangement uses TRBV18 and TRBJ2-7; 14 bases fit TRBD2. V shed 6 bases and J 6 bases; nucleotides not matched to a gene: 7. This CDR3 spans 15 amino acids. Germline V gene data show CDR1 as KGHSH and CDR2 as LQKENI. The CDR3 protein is CASSPGLAGGGEQYF. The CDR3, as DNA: TGTGCCAGCTCCCCTGGACTAGCGGGAGGTGGCGAGCAGTACTTC.

The CDR3 protein is CAWKPDSYNEQFF. For the CDR3, the DNA is TGTGCCTGGAAGCCAGACTCCTACAATGAGCAGTTCTTC. The V gene is TRBV30, the J gene TRBJ2-1, with unresolved D. V was trimmed by 4 bases and J by 0 bases, leaving 7 bases between them. Germline CDR1 and CDR2: GTSNPN and SVGIG (reference sequence). CDR3 length: 13 residues.

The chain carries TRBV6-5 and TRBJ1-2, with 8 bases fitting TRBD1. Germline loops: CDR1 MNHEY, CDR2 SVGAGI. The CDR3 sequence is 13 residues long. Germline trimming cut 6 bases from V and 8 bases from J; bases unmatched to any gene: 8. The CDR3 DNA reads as TGTGCCAGCAGGAGGACAGGGTGGGAGGGCTACACCTTC. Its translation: CASRRTGWEGYTF.

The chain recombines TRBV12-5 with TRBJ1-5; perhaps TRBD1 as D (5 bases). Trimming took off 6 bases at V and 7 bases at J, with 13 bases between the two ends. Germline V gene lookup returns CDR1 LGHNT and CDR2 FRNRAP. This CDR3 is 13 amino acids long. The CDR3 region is CASGPGAGQPQHF. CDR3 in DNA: TGTGCTAGTGGGCCTGGGGCTGGGCAGCCCCAGCATTTT. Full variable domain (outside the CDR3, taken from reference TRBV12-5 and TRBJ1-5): DARVTQTPRHKVTEMGQEVTMRCQPILGHNTVFWYRQTMMQGLELLAYFRNRAPLDDSGMPKDRFSAEMPDATLATLKIQPSEPRDSAVYFCASGPGAGQPQHFGDGTRLSIL.

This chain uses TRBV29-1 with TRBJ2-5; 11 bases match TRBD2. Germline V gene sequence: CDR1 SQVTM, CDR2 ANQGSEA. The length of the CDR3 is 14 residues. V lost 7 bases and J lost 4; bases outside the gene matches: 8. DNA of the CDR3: TGCAGCGCCGGGGGAACTAGCGGGAGAGAGACCCAGTACTTC. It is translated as CSAGGTSGRETQYF.